This T cell receptor (beta chain) derives from a study of CD8 T cells in ankylosing spondylitis. TCRdb fed the 5' RACE reads into MiXCR, producing one record per CDR3 protein. The sample shows some 200,000 distinct CDR3 sequences, 15% to 20% of them seen only once. The table lists this clonotype with many counts. Its antigen remains unknown. Whole-study findings and limits: One TCR beta motif, made up of about 8 highly homologous variants, appeared characteristic of ankylosing spondylitis blood.

The source of this sequence is a male donor aged 10-30 years with ankylosing spondylitis or in good health (not recorded which). Sequencing used blood, either unsorted or a sorted T cell fraction (not recorded which).

CDR3 loop: CASSWDRGAYEQYF. CDR3 DNA: TGTGCCAGCAGCTGGGACAGGGGGGCCTACGAGCAGTACTTC. The chain is built from TRBV7-2 and TRBJ2-7; 11 positions match TRBD1. The CDR3 spans 14 residues. V trimming: 4 bases; J trimming: 2 bases; junction bases outside the gene matches: 1. CDR1 SGHTA and CDR2 FQGNSA come from the germline V gene.